This TCR beta chain was recovered during a study of blood T cell repertoires in COVID-19. Measured with immunoSEQ multiplex PCR; TCRdb has only the in-frame clones, and not every one. The sample shows roughly 100,000 clones, over 75% of them seen only once. This clone was counted a few times. The germline gives CDR1 MGHRA, CDR2 YSYEKL. CDR3 length: 14 residues. Trimming removed 6 bases from V and 4 bases from J, with 12 bases in between. The sequenced sample was peripheral blood. The rearrangement joins TRBV4-1 to TRBJ2-2; TRBD1 might be the D (6 bases). This clonotype was obtained from a man aged 50 to 60 with acute or convalescent COVID-19. The CDR3 nucleotides read TGCGCCAGCAGGTGGGACACACTCACCGGGGAGCTGTTTTTT. Translated: CASRWDTLTGELFF.